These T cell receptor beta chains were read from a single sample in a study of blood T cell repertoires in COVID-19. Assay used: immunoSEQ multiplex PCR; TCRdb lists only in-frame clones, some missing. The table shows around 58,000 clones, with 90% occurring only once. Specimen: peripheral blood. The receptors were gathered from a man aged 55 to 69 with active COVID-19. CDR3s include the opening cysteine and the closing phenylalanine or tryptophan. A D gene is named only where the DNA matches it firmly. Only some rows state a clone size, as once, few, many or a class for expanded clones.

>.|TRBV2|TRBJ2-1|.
CASSEAPLSYNEQFF
TGTGCCAGCAGTGAAGCCCCCCTGTCCTACAATGAGCAGTTCTTC
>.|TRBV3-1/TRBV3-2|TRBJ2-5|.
CASSLGRGVETQYF
TGTGCCAGCAGCTTAGGGCGGGGCGTCGAGACCCAGTACTTC
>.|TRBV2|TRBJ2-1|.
CASSGRERQFF
TGTGCCAGCAGCGGACGGGAAAGGCAGTTCTTC
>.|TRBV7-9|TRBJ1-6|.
CASSSKGGDWNSPLHF
TGTGCCAGCAGCTCGAAGGGAGGGGACTGGAATTCACCCCTCCACTTT
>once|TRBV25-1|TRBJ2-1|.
CASSTTDAFYNEQFF
TGTGCCAGCAGTACCACTGATGCTTTCTACAATGAGCAGTTCTTC
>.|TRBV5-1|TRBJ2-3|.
CASSLDVGSGTDTQYF
TGCGCCAGCAGCTTGGATGTGGGGAGCGGCACAGATACGCAGTATTTT
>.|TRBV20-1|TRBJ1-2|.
CSASPGYTF
TGCAGTGCTAGTCCAGGCTACACCTTC
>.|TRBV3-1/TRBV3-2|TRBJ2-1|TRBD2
CASDSSGSHEQFF
TGTGCCAGCGACTCTAGCGGGAGTCATGAGCAGTTCTTC
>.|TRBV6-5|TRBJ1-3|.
CASSRTRYSGNTIYF
TGTGCCAGCAGTCGTACTCGCTACTCTGGAAACACCATATATTTT
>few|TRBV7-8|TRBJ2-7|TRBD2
CASSLSGLAGSYEQYF
TGTGCCAGCAGCTTATCCGGGCTAGCGGGTAGCTACGAGCAGTACTTC